This entry concerns a single T cell receptor (beta chain). The antigen it recognizes is unknown. The sample holds no much larger clone one base away, and base qualities are not on file. Inclusive of the bounding cysteine and phenylalanine, the CDR3 is 15 residues long. Of all the DNA, just the CDR3 is kept, 45 bases in frame from base 1. Patients with a history of autoimmune disease or receiving systemic immunosuppression were excluded from the trial. In every dose cohort, peripheral blood was drawn for TCR sequencing at baseline, cycle 4 day 1, and cycle 7 day 1. The samples were drawn from a first-in-human, open-label, multicenter phase I dose-escalation trial of ivuxolimab. The trial enrolled adults with locally advanced or metastatic head and neck squamous cell, hepatocellular, melanoma or renal cell carcinoma. Before TCR sequencing, CD4+ T cells and CD8+ T cells from peripheral blood were sorted into separate populations.

To sequence the TCRbeta CDR3 region, genomic DNA was isolated from the sorted cells. The immunoSEQ Assay was used for sequencing of TCRbeta CDR3 regions. The clones in this table, taken by TCRdb from immuneACCESS, are in-frame only. Not every clone is retained; where verified, under half of the shortfall comes from an unresolved V gene, and the cause of the rest is unknown. The sample table records around 70,000 clones; around 80% of these occur just once. About 5% of the sample is held by the ten biggest clonotypes. The data originate from a study of OX40 agonist ivuxolimab in advanced cancers. For the wider study: Ivuxolimab was an agonistic, fully human IgG2 monoclonal antibody directed against OX40 (CD134), a costimulatory receptor. Patients were allowed to have had prior anti-PD-1, anti-PD-L1 or anti-CTLA-4 therapy, and approximately 40% of the dose-escalation patients had been treated with checkpoint inhibitors. A male proportion of roughly 85% and a mean age of around 60 years, ranging from about 20 to 79, were recorded for the dose-escalation cohort. Intravenous ivuxolimab was administered to patients every 2 weeks at six dose levels: 0.01, 0.1, 0.3, 1.5, 3 and 10 mg/kg. Partial responses occurred in three dose-escalation patients: two with cutaneous melanoma and one with hepatocellular carcinoma. The purpose of peripheral TCRbeta sequencing was to test whether ivuxolimab changed TCR sequence diversity and led to clonal T-cell expansion. The paper reports the monotherapy dose-escalation portion (N of about 50 patients) of the phase I ivuxolimab trial. Among the 50 to 55 dose-escalation patients, approximately 20 had hepatocellular carcinoma, 15 or so melanoma, 9 renal cell carcinoma and 9 head and neck cancer. Points the paper makes about the study in general: In the 0.1-3.0 mg/kg groups, partial responders were among the patients with the lowest normalized peripheral clonal expansion, particularly in CD8+ T cells. Antigen specificity was not determined for the clonally expanded peripheral T cells. At doses of 0.1 to 3.0 mg/kg, clonal expansion of both CD4+ and CD8+ blood T cells was observed from baseline to week 6. After ivuxolimab, CD8+ T cells had more expanded clones than CD4+ T cells on average. Low levels of normalized T-cell clonal expansion were also seen in some patients who did not respond.

The clonotype comes from an adult with an advanced solid tumor such as melanoma, head and neck, liver or kidney cancer. The sequenced sample was CD4+ or CD8+ T cells sorted from blood, obtained in a trial of the OX40 agonist ivuxolimab. In this chain, TRBV21-1 is recombined with TRBJ2-3; no DNA check was done on the table's D call, TRBD1. TRBV21-1 constitutes a pseudogene. The bases read TGTGCCAGCACTAAGGCCGGGACAGCCACAGATACGCAGTATTTT. This yields the protein CASTKAGTATDTQYF.